This entry lists 22 T cell receptor beta chains sequenced from one sample in a study of T cell responses to AZD1222 COVID-19 vaccine. Only in-frame clones appear in the TCRdb table, and some are missing; sequencing was by immunoSEQ multiplex PCR. The sample has about 150,000 clones; 75% to 90% are singletons. Sequencing was performed on peripheral blood, taken after recovery from COVID-19. The origin of the receptors is an adult who had recovered from COVID-19.

This clone was detected a few times. V usage is TRBV7-9 and J usage is TRBJ2-3, with TRBD2 matching over 13 bases. The J segment lost 3 bases and the V segment lost 7 bases, leaving 7 bases of the junction unmatched. The CDR3 sequence is 16 residues long. Germline CDR1 is SEHNR and CDR2 is FQNEAQ (reference sequence). CDR3 sequence: CASIRLAGGRTDTQYF. The CDR3 DNA follows: TGTGCCAGCATCCGACTAGCGGGGGGAAGGACAGATACGCAGTATTTT.

The rearrangement joins TRBV9 to TRBJ2-7; 11 nucleotides line up with TRBD2. Germline trimming cut 0 bases from V and 1 base from J; bases unmatched to any gene: 9. This CDR3 is 18 amino acids long. Germline V CDR1 and CDR2: SGDLS, YYNGEE. The CDR3 loop is CASSVGGLAGGKSYEQYF. CDR3 in DNA: TGTGCCAGCAGCGTAGGGGGTCTAGCGGGAGGTAAATCCTACGAGCAGTACTTC.

This rearrangement joins TRBV7-6 to TRBJ2-7; 11 nucleotides agree with TRBD2. Germline trimming cut 5 bases from V and 1 base from J; bases unmatched to any gene: 7. The CDR3 sequence is 16 residues long. The germline CDR1 and CDR2 sequences are SGHVS and FNYEAQ. The CDR3 protein is CASSPSSSGGSYEQYF. For the CDR3, the DNA is TGTGCCAGCAGCCCTAGTTCTAGCGGGGGGTCCTACGAGCAGTACTTC.

The chain is built from TRBV2 and TRBJ1-5; D call uncertain. Germline CDR1 and CDR2: SNHLY and FYNNEI. This CDR3 comprises 15 residues. With 5 bases removed from V and 9 bases from J, the gap between germline ends came to 20 bases. CDR3: CASSTSTGLKGPQHF. For the CDR3, the DNA is TGTGCCAGCAGTACCTCGACGGGCCTTAAGGGGCCCCAGCATTTT.

The rearrangement uses TRBV1 and TRBJ2-1; the DNA was not used to check the table's D call, TRBD2. TRBV1 is listed as a pseudogene. This CDR3 contains 15 residues. CDR3 amino acids: CTSSHRLAGDYEQFF. The DNA for the CDR3 is TGCACCAGCAGCCACCGACTAGCGGGAGACTATGAGCAGTTCTTC.

V usage is TRBV7-6 and J usage is TRBJ1-4; D perhaps matches TRBD1 (5 bases). CDR1 and CDR2 (germline): SGHVS, FNYEAQ. Trimming removed 4 bases at V and 8 bases at J, with 23 bases between. This CDR3 is 17 amino acids long. The CDR3 DNA follows: TGTGCCAGCAGCTCTATCATCTCCCGGGGCCGGGAAGAAAAACTGTTTTTT. Its translation is CASSSIISRGREEKLFF.

In regard to this clone: An end of the junction differs from the germline gene, which may be a read error. This chain links TRBV7-7 with TRBJ2-5, with TRBD2 identical over 13 bases. CDR1 and CDR2 from the germline V gene are SSHAT and FNYEAQ (reference sequence). The CDR3 sequence is 15 residues long. This CDR3 is CASSPGTSGKETQYF. The CDR3 DNA is TGTGCTAGCAGTCCCGGGACTAGCGGGAAAGAGACCCAGTACTTC.

The V and J genes are TRBV5-1 and TRBJ2-7; tentative D call: TRBD2 (5 bases). CDR3 size: 14 residues. Germline values: CDR1 SGHRS, CDR2 YFSETQ. The V and J ends lost 2 bases and 2 bases respectively, with 11 bases between them. CDR3 in DNA: TGCGCCAGCAGCTTCGACGGGATGACCTACGAGCAGTACTTC. It specifies CASSFDGMTYEQYF. The full variable domain, with the rest looked up from reference TRBV5-1 and TRBJ2-7, is KAGVTQTPRYLIKTRGQQVTLSCSPISGHRSVSWYQQTPGQGLQFLFEYFSETQRNKGNFPGRFSGRQFSNSRSEMNVSTLELGDSALYLCASSFDGMTYEQYFGPGTRLTVT.

This chain connects TRBV29-1 to TRBJ1-1; D not certain. The CDR3 is made up of 12 amino acids. Germline V gene lookup returns CDR1 SQVTM and CDR2 ANQGSEA. The V end was cut by 4 bases, the J end by 11 bases, with 17 bases between. CDR3 sequence (DNA): TGCAGCGTTGGGTGGCAGGCGGTTCCGGCTTTCTTT. Translating it yields CSVGWQAVPAFF. Combining the CDR3 with reference TRBV29-1 and TRBJ1-1 gives the whole variable domain SAVISQKPSRDICQRGTSLTIQCQVDSQVTMMFWYRQQPGQSLTLIATANQGSEATYESGFVIDKFPISRPNLTFSTLTVSNMSPEDSSIYLCSVGWQAVPAFFGQGTRLTVV.

The CDR3 protein is CASSGGEGKSNGELFF. CDR3 nucleotide sequence: TGTGCCAGCAGCGGAGGGGAGGGGAAATCGAACGGGGAGCTGTTTTTT. This chain joins TRBV9 and TRBJ2-2, with TRBD2 matching 7 bases. The CDR3 length is 16 residues. Per germline, CDR1 SGDLS and CDR2 YYNGEE. The V and J ends lost 3 bases and 7 bases, in that order; junction bases with no gene match: 12.

This clone is a singleton in its sample. The V gene is TRBV5-6, the J gene TRBJ1-5; D remains unclear. V was pared by 0 bases and J by 4 bases, with 5 bases between. Germline loops: CDR1 SGHDT, CDR2 YYEEEE. CDR3 size: 13 residues. CDR3: CASSLGVNQPQHF. CDR3 DNA sequence: TGTGCCAGCAGCTTGGGGGTAAATCAGCCCCAGCATTTT.

The V gene is TRBV28, the J gene TRBJ1-5, with D possibly being TRBD1 (5 bases). The V gene lost 7 bases and the J gene lost 0 bases, with 13 bases spanning the gap. From germline, CDR1 is MDHEN and CDR2 SYDVKM. The CDR3 loop spans 15 amino acids. The DNA of the CDR3 is TGTGCCAGCATTAGGGCAGGGAGTAGCAATCAGCCCCAGCATTTT. Translation: CASIRAGSSNQPQHF.

This chain links TRBV5-6 with TRBJ1-1, with a weak D call TRBD1 (5 bases). Trimming cost V 0 bases and J 1 base, with 10 bases left between them. The CDR3 contains 15 residues. Germline V gene data show CDR1 as SGHDT and CDR2 as YYEEEE. This CDR3 is CASSLEGPWNTEAFF. CDR3 sequence (DNA): TGTGCCAGCAGCTTGGAGGGGCCGTGGAACACTGAAGCTTTCTTT. Complete variable domain (other parts from reference TRBV5-6 and TRBJ1-1): DAGVTQSPTHLIKTRGQQVTLRCSPKSGHDTVSWYQQALGQGPQFIFQYYEEEERQRGNFPDRFSGHQFPNYSSELNVNALLLGDSALYLCASSLEGPWNTEAFFGQGTRLTVV.

The chain uses TRBV19 and TRBJ1-6; D gene unclear. The CDR3 is made up of 16 amino acids. V dropped 5 bases and J dropped 10 bases, with 21 bases sitting between them. Looked up from germline, CDR1 is LNHDA and CDR2 is SQIVND (reference sequence). In DNA, the CDR3 is TGTGCCAGTAGTGGGCCCGGAGGACCCAAGGGCTCACCCCTCCACTTT. The encoded protein is CASSGPGGPKGSPLHF.

CDR3 nucleotides: TGTGCCAGCAGCCAACCGGGAAGCTCCTACAATGAGCAGTTCTTC. This encodes CASSQPGSSYNEQFF. The chain combines TRBV14 with TRBJ2-1; tentative D call: TRBD2 (5 bases). V was clipped by 2 bases and J by 0 bases, with 8 bases between them. The germline CDR1 and CDR2 sequences are SGHDN and FVKESK. The CDR3 totals 15 residues.

This clone has only one observation. The V and J genes are TRBV19 and TRBJ1-3, with 8 bases matching TRBD1. The V segment lost 1 base and the J segment 0 bases; nucleotides outside the gene matches: 2. The CDR3 spans 16 residues. CDR1 and CDR2 from the germline V gene are LNHDA and SQIVND (reference sequence). In DNA, the CDR3 is TGTGCCAGTAGTATAGGGACAGGGACCTCTGGAAACACCATATATTTT. Residues: CASSIGTGTSGNTIYF.

This chain joins TRBV4-2 and TRBJ1-2; perhaps TRBD1 as D (6 bases). The CDR3 loop spans 16 amino acids. Looked up from germline, CDR1 is LGHNA and CDR2 is YNFKEQ. Trimming stripped 1 base from V and 2 bases from J, with 14 bases between. CDR3 residues: CASSQVPGGQNYGYTF. The CDR3 coding sequence is TGTGCCAGCAGCCAAGTTCCGGGTGGACAGAACTATGGCTACACCTTC.

The chain uses TRBV19 and TRBJ2-7; D tentatively fits TRBD1 or TRBD2 (5 bases each). Per the germline V gene, CDR1 is LNHDA and CDR2 is SQIVND (reference sequence). V dropped 3 bases and J dropped 5 bases, with 11 bases sitting between them. The CDR3 sequence is 13 residues long. CDR3 sequence: CASSIRGVNEQYF. CDR3 nucleotide sequence: TGTGCCAGTAGTATCCGGGGCGTCAACGAGCAGTACTTC.

The rearrangement uses TRBV4-1 and TRBJ2-3; unclear D gene. Germline V gene data show CDR1 as MGHRA and CDR2 as YSYEKL. The CDR3 covers 16 residues. V lost 0 bases to trimming and J lost 2 bases, with 12 bases between them. The CDR3 reads CASSQDQAYDTDTQYF. CDR3 DNA: TGCGCCAGCAGCCAAGATCAGGCCTACGACACAGATACGCAGTATTTT.

The V gene is TRBV9, the J gene TRBJ2-7, with unresolved D. The V gene lost 0 bases and the J gene lost 5 bases, with 9 bases spanning the gap. Germline CDR1 SGDLS, CDR2 YYNGEE. There are 13 residues in the CDR3. CDR3 nucleotide sequence: TGTGCCAGCAGCGTAGGGCAACTCAACGAGCAGTACTTC. The encoded protein is CASSVGQLNEQYF.

This clone was seen a handful of times. V and J are TRBV18 and TRBJ2-2; no reliable D call. Trimming shortened V by 3 bases and J by 1 base, and 6 bases separated the two germline ends. CDR1 and CDR2 (germline): KGHSH, LQKENI. This CDR3 has 14 residues. The CDR3 here is CASSPDLNTGELFF. The CDR3, as DNA: TGTGCCAGCTCACCGGATTTGAACACCGGGGAGCTGTTTTTT.

This sequence joins TRBV6-2 or TRBV6-3 and TRBJ2-7; TRBD2 aligns across 8 bases. Germline V lookup: CDR1 MNHEY, CDR2 SVGEGT. After removal of 2 bases from V and 5 bases from J, the junction contained 8 bases not matched to a gene. The CDR3 runs 15 residues. CDR3 sequence (DNA): TGTGCCAGCAGTTACCAGTTGGGACTAGGGCACGAGCAGTACTTC. It is translated as CASSYQLGLGHEQYF.